The sequence of this T cell receptor (beta chain) was determined in a study of T cell changes during pregnancy in multiple sclerosis (dated by TCRdb to between 2018 and 2020). Looking at the study overall: The study examined how the T cell repertoire changed over the course of pregnancy in women with multiple sclerosis.

Library preparation was by the immunoSEQ multiplex PCR assay. Drawn from immuneACCESS, this table holds only the in-frame rearrangements with V and J called that TCRdb kept. Clones are partly lost; checked studies trace under half to an unresolved V gene and leave the rest unexplained. Across this sample there are around 64,000 clones, with around 90% seen only once. Just under 0.3% of the sample comes from the top ten. As for this clone: Its antigen target is currently unknown. Base qualities are not recorded, but no much larger clone differs from it by a single base.

The junction carries 17 bases between V and J, which are trimmed by 1 base and 6 bases respectively. The germline V gene gives CDR1 as MNHNS and CDR2 as SASEGT. Taken from cysteine to phenylalanine, the CDR3 has 16 residues. The only DNA kept is the CDR3, 48 bases in frame from the first base. Recombination connected TRBV6-1 to TRBJ2-3; TRBD1 is a possible D gene, resting on 6 matching bases. The sequencing here drew on CD4+ T cells from peripheral blood mononuclear cells, taken after pregnancy. The clonotype originates from a female donor with multiple sclerosis, enrolled in a pregnancy study. The CDR3 reads as follows: CASSEGGRGNRDTQYF. The nucleotide sequence reads as follows: TGTGCCAGCAGTGAAGGGGGAAGGGGGAATCGGGATACGCAGTATTTT.